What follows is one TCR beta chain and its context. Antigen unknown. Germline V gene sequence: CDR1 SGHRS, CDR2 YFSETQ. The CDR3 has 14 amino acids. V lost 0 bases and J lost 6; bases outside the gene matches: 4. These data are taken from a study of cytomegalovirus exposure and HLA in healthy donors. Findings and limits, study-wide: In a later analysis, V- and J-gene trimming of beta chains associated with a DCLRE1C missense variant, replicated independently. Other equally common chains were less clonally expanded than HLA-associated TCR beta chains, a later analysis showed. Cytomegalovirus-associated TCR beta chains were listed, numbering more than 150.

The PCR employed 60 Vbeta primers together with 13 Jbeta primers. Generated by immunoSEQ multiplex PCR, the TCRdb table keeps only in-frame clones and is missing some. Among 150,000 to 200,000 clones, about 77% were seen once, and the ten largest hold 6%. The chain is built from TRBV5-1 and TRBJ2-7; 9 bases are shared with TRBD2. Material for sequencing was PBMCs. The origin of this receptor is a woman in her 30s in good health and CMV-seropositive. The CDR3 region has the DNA TGCGCCAGCAGCTTGGCAGCGGGAGGATCCGAGCAGTACTTC. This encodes CASSLAAGGSEQYF.